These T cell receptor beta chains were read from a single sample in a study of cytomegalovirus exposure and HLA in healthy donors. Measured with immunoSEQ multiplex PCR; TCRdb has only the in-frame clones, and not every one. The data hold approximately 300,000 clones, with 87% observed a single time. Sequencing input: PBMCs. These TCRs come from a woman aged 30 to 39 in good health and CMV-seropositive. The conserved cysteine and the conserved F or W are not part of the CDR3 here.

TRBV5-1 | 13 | ASSLGVSGANVLT
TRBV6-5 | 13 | ASSRTQDRGRELF
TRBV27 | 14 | ASSFQSGKLGYEQY
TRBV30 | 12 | AWNLAGGPDEQF
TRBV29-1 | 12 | SVEAGTGTYEQY
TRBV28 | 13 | ASNSRLAGGKTQY
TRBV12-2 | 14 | ASRQTSGASTDTQY
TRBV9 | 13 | ASSASGGAIREQY
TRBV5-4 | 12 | ASSLGGLSTEAF
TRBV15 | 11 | ATSPQGNTEAF
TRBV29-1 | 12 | SVGGAGQGDTQY
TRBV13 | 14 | ASSSGDRAATGELF
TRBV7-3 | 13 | ASSIPGLRNSPLH
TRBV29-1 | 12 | SVEPGQGVTEAF
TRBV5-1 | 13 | ASSFGGLRLDEQF
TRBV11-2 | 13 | ASSSYRGRADTQY
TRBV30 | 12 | AWGPGLGWETQY
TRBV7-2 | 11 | ASRFQGIAEAF
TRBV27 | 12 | ASSQLGPTETQY
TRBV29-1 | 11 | SVDGAGGTEQY
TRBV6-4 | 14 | ASSESSGGDSYEQY
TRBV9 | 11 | ASSVQDSYEQY
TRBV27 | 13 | ASMGQGGYNSPLH
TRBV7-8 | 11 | ACRNRGQLGYT
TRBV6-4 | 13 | ASSDGLVSVGEQF
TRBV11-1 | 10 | ASSLTGYGYT
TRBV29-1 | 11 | SVELGQAKGYT
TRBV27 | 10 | ASQGDRYEQY
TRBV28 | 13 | ASSLRGSTRDTQY
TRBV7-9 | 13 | ASSLGVGSLNEQF
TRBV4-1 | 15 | ASSQFGGSLAKNIQY
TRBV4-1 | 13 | ASRLTGESAQPQH
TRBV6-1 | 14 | ASSAPPGQGNYGYT
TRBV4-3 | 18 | ASSSRGLAGGHLNTDTQY
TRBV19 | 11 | ASSMHLRAEQY
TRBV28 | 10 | ASSFLGYEQY
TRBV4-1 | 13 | ASSQNEQGLGGYT
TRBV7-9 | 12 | ASRSGTGEYEQY
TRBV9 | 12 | ASSVASSSYEQY
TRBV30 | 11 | AWGWVDNQPQH
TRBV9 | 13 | ASSVYATYQETQY
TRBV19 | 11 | ATLAGSYNKQF
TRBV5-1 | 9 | ASSLQETQY
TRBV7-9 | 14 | ASGATSGGATDTQY
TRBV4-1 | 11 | ASSQDNGLEQY